The clone carrying this T cell receptor (beta chain) was observed a single time. Germline CDR1 MRHNA, CDR2 SNTAGT. V lost 4 bases and J 3 bases, leaving 9 bases between the germline ends. The CDR3 has 14 amino acids. The method was immunoSEQ multiplex PCR; TCRdb's version includes in-frame clones alone and lacks a portion of them. The sample consists of about 50,000 clones, around 84% of them appearing once. This record comes from a study of T cell clonotyping in hematopoietic cell transplantation. Time point: recipient sample about 28 days before transplant, after cytoreduction. This rearrangement joins TRBV6-4 to TRBJ2-2; D gene unclear. The material was peripheral blood mononuclear cells, obtained before stem cell transplant. The TCR was taken from a man aged 60 to 75 with biphenotypic leukemia. Some clones in this sample may be carry-over from other donors' samples. The CDR3 loop reads CASSVEIDTGELFF. The CDR3 coding sequence is TGTGCCAGCAGTGTAGAGATTGACACCGGGGAGCTGTTTTTT.